The 12 T cell receptor beta chains reported below all come from one sample, sequenced in a study of cytomegalovirus exposure and HLA in healthy donors. With 60 Vbeta and 13 Jbeta primers, the PCR was carried out. Data came from immunoSEQ multiplex PCR; TCRdb stores just in-frame clones and leaves some out. The table lists roughly 130,000 clones, 60% to 80% of them singletons, with roughly 1% in the top ten. Sequencing input: PBMCs. All receptors come from a man aged 18 to 29 in good health and CMV-seronegative.

The chain carries TRBV5-1 and TRBJ1-6, with D maybe TRBD1 (5 bases). V lost 3 bases and J 0 bases, leaving 10 bases between the germline ends. Germline assignment: CDR1 SGHRS and CDR2 YFSETQ. This CDR3 has 16 residues. This chain's CDR3 is CASSSYDSSYNSPLHF. In nucleotides, the CDR3 is TGCGCCAGCAGCTCCTACGACAGCTCCTATAATTCACCCCTCCACTTT.

The DNA of the CDR3 is TGTGCTAGTCGGTCGAGCACAGATACGCAGTATTTT. It translates to CASRSSTDTQYF. The chain couples TRBV12-5 to TRBJ2-3; D is unclear. In germline, CDR1 is LGHNT, CDR2 FRNRAP. This CDR3 region has 12 residues. V was cut by 8 bases and J by 0 bases, with 6 bases left in between.

V and J are TRBV27 and TRBJ2-1; 7 nucleotides match TRBD2. Per the germline V gene, CDR1 is MNHEY and CDR2 is SMNVEV (reference sequence). The CDR3 has 19 amino acids. Trimming took 0 bases from V and 2 from J; bases not matched to a gene: 13. The CDR3 coding sequence is TGTGCCAGCAGTTTATCAAGTAGGGGAGGGAGTGGGGCCTACAATGAGCAGTTCTTC. Its protein product is CASSLSSRGGSGAYNEQFF.

This chain joins TRBV15 and TRBJ2-5, with 10 positions matching TRBD1. With V trimmed by 5 bases and J by 4 bases, 7 bases remained unmatched. The CDR3 has 15 residues. CDR1 and CDR2 from the germline V gene are LNHNV and YYDKDF (reference sequence). DNA of the CDR3: TGTGCCACCAGCGACGGGACAGGGGTTGGAGAGACCCAGTACTTC. It yields the protein CATSDGTGVGETQYF.

This clone has just one count. The chain couples TRBV6-6 to TRBJ1-2, with D perhaps TRBD1 (5 bases). The CDR3 runs to 15 residues. The V and J ends lost 6 bases and 4 bases respectively, with 18 bases between them. Germline CDR1 MNHNY, CDR2 SVGAGI (reference sequence). The CDR3 region has the DNA TGTGCCAGCAGGGCAGGACATATTAGTCGCTATGGCTACACCTTC. This encodes CASRAGHISRYGYTF.

The rearrangement links TRBV5-1 to TRBJ2-3; TRBD2 agrees at 7 bases. With V trimmed by 0 bases and J by 0 bases, 4 bases remained unmatched. The CDR3 sequence is 16 residues long. Germline loops: CDR1 SGHRS, CDR2 YFSETQ. The CDR3 DNA follows: TGCGCCAGCAGCTTGGCGGCGGGAGTTAGCACAGATACGCAGTATTTT. Protein: CASSLAAGVSTDTQYF.

The V and J genes are TRBV29-1 and TRBJ2-7; 7 bases fit TRBD1. This CDR3 contains 14 residues. V gave up 4 bases and J gave up 5 bases; unmatched junction bases: 11. The germline gives CDR1 SQVTM, CDR2 ANQGSEA. The CDR3 loop reads CSVGDSRRSDEQYF. The CDR3 coding sequence is TGCAGCGTTGGGGACAGCAGGAGGTCCGACGAGCAGTACTTC.

The V call is TRBV12-5, the J call TRBJ1-5; D possibly corresponds to TRBD1 (5 bases). The CDR3 is 12 amino acids. The V gene lost 6 bases and the J gene lost 7 bases, with 10 bases spanning the gap. The germline gives CDR1 LGHNT, CDR2 FRNRAP. CDR3 residues: CASGAGFQPQHF. CDR3 DNA sequence: TGTGCTAGTGGCGCAGGGTTCCAGCCCCAGCATTTT.

The chain recombines TRBV29-1 with TRBJ2-2; D perhaps matches TRBD1 (5 bases). CDR1 is SQVTM, CDR2 ANQGSEA, per germline. V lost 1 base to trimming and J lost 3 bases, with 12 bases between them. This CDR3 has 15 amino acids. CDR3 loop: CSVEGGEGDTGELFF. Here the CDR3 DNA reads TGCAGCGTTGAAGGGGGCGAAGGGGACACCGGGGAGCTGTTTTTT.

The chain has TRBV4-2 and TRBJ2-1, with 10 bases that match TRBD2. Germline loops: CDR1 LGHNA, CDR2 YNFKEQ. This CDR3 is 15 amino acids long. Trimming cost V 0 bases and J 7 bases; bases outside gene matches: 3. Written as DNA, the CDR3 is TGTGCCAGCAGCCAAGACCCTAGCGGGGGTAATGAGCAGTTCTTC. Residues: CASSQDPSGGNEQFF.

This clone appeared once. The chain uses TRBV18 and TRBJ1-2; 11 bases are shared with TRBD1. CDR3 length equals 14 residues. V dropped 6 bases and J dropped 2; count of bases not matched to a gene: 2. Germline loops: CDR1 KGHSH, CDR2 LQKENI. The CDR3 here is CASSRDRGNYGYTF. DNA of the CDR3: TGTGCCAGCTCGCGGGACAGGGGGAACTATGGCTACACCTTC.

This chain connects TRBV13 to TRBJ1-2; D is possibly TRBD1 (5 bases). The germline CDR1 and CDR2 sequences are PRHDT and FYEKMQ (reference sequence). This CDR3 is 15 amino acids long. Trimming removed 0 bases at V and 4 bases at J, with 12 bases between. CDR3 residues: CASSLGGRIVYGYTF. The CDR3 region has the DNA TGTGCCAGCAGCTTAGGGGGGCGCATAGTCTATGGCTACACCTTC.